This T cell receptor (beta chain) was sequenced for a study of blood T cell repertoires in COVID-19. On the study more broadly: Whether acute or convalescent, the COVID-19 samples came from the United States, Italy and Spain. From T cells, B-cell-depleted T cells, or PBMCs came the material, which was cDNA or gDNA.

Using immunoSEQ multiplex PCR, the repertoire was profiled, and TCRdb retains in-frame clones only, with some absent. Among 75,000 to 90,000 clones listed, more than 75% were seen once. Germline assignment: CDR1 MGHRA and CDR2 YSYEKL. This CDR3 spans 15 amino acids. V shed 3 bases and J 8 bases; nucleotides not matched to a gene: 6. The TCR comes from a man older than 75 with active or convalescent COVID-19. The chain has TRBV4-1 and TRBJ1-4; 10 bases line up with TRBD1. The sequenced material came from peripheral blood. The DNA for the CDR3 is TGCGCCAGCAGCCAGGCGGGACAGGGGAGGGAAAAACTGTTTTTT. Its protein product is CASSQAGQGREKLFF.